This T cell receptor (beta chain) appears in the sequencing data of a study of T cell clonotyping in hematopoietic cell transplantation. Findings of the study overall: After transplant, recipient diversity fell while pathologically expanded clonotypes grew through day 180. At the given depth, recipient repertoires were over 97% de novo clonotypes.

This table comes from immunoSEQ multiplex PCR, and its TCRdb copy is limited to in-frame clones, with some not included. The table shows 6,500 to 8,000 clones, with about 98% occurring only once. As to this clone: Its antigen is currently unknown.

The material was PBMCs, obtained 30 days after allogeneic stem cell transplant. The receptor was isolated from a male patient between 60 and 69 years old who had an allogeneic stem cell transplant from a related donor, so the T cells may come from the graft donor. Some clones in this sample may be carry-over from other donors' samples.

CDR3 amino acids: CSVGQGSTDTQYF. The CDR3 region has the DNA TGCAGCGTCGGACAGGGAAGCACAGATACGCAGTATTTT. This chain uses TRBV29-1 with TRBJ2-3, with 8 positions matching TRBD1. Germline V gives CDR1 SQVTM, CDR2 ANQGSEA. This CDR3 is built from 13 residues. V gave up 6 bases and J gave up 0 bases; unmatched junction bases: 2.